This T cell receptor (beta chain) was observed in a study of T cells in Graves' hyperthyroidism and ophthalmopathy. The ends were cut back, 7 bases at V and 5 bases at J, with 20 bases in the middle. CDR1 and CDR2 (germline): SQVTM, ANQGSEA. The CDR3 is 14 residues long. This clonotype has ten or more counts. Calling Graves' hyperthyroidism stable meant ophthalmopathy did not progress within 18 months. Newly diagnosed hyperthyroidism, duration under 2 months, in patients aged 18 to 65. TCR beta CDR3 regions were amplified from RNA. When the TCR CDR3 underwent first-round RT-PCR, the HTBI primer set was used. TCRdb re-called the multiplex PCR reads with MiXCR, one entry per CDR3 protein. The sample includes some 500,000 distinct CDR3 sequences, under 15% seen only once; the top ten take roughly 17%.

The chain links TRBV29-1 to TRBJ2-5, with a weak D call TRBD2 (7 bases). The sequenced material came from blood. This receptor was obtained from a woman aged 18 to 35 with Graves' hyperthyroidism. The CDR3 protein is CSADTTGGRETQYF. In nucleotides, the CDR3 is TGCAGCGCCGACACAACGGGGGGCCGGGAGACCCAGTACTTC.